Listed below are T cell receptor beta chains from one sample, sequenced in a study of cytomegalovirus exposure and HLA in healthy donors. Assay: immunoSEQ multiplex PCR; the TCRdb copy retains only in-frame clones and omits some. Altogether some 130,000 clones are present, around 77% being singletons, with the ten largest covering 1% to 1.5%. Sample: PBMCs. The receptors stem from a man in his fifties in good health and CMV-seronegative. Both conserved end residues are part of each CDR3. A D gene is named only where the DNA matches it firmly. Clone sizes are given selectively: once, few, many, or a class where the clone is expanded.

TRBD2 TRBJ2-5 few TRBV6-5 CASSGGRVQGTQYF TGTGCCAGCAGTGGCGGGAGGGTACAAGGGACCCAGTACTTC
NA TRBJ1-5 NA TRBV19 CASTLRAASNQPQHF TGTGCCAGTACCCTTAGAGCAGCGAGCAATCAGCCCCAGCATTTT
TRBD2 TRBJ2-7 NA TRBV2 CASTREAYEQYF TGTGCCAGCACGCGGGAGGCCTACGAGCAGTACTTC
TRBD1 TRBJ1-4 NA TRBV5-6 CASRGQRATNEKLFF TGTGCCAGCAGGGGACAGAGAGCAACTAATGAAAAACTGTTTTTT
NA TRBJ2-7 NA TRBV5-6 CASSLPGFYEQYF TGTGCCAGCAGCTTGCCAGGCTTCTACGAGCAGTACTTC
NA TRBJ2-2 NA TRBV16 CASSPDGGSTGELFF TGTGCCAGCAGCCCTGACGGGGGTAGCACCGGGGAGCTGTTTTTT
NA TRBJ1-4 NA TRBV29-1 CSVEGVTAPGKLFF TGCAGCGTTGAAGGGGTGACAGCCCCGGGAAAACTGTTTTTT
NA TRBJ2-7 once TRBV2 CASSEGLEQYF TGTGCCAGCAGTGAGGGCTTGGAGCAGTACTTC
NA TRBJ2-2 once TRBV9 CASSVYRDSQNTGELFF TGTGCCAGCAGCGTTTACCGGGACTCCCAGAACACCGGGGAGCTGTTTTTT
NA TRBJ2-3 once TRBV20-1 CSAPSTDTQYF TGCAGTGCTCCCTCTACAGATACGCAGTATTTT
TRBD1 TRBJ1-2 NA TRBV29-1 CSVGGRGRGGYTF TGCAGCGTTGGTGGCAGGGGGCGAGGTGGCTACACCTTC
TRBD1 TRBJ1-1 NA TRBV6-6 CASGTGGTEAFF TGTGCCAGCGGGACAGGGGGCACTGAAGCTTTCTTT
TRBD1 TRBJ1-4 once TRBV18 CASSPGQVTYEKLFF TGTGCCAGCTCACCGGGACAGGTTACTTACGAAAAACTGTTTTTT
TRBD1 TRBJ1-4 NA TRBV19 CASRPGGATNEKLFF TGTGCCAGTAGACCAGGGGGCGCGACTAATGAAAAACTGTTTTTT
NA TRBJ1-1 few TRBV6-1 CASRGNTEAFF TGTGCCAGCCGAGGGAACACTGAAGCTTTCTTT
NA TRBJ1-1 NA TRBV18 CASSPPDGRNTEAFF TGTGCCAGCTCACCACCGGATGGGAGGAACACTGAAGCTTTCTTT
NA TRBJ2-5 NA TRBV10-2 CASSEIVGGSGKETQYF TGCGCCAGCAGTGAGATAGTTGGGGGTAGCGGTAAAGAGACCCAGTACTTC
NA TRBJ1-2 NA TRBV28 CASSLPGRYGYTF TGTGCCAGCAGTTTACCCGGGAGATATGGCTACACCTTC
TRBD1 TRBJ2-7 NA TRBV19 CASTSNRGPYEQYF TGTGCCAGTACCTCGAACAGGGGCCCCTACGAGCAGTACTTC
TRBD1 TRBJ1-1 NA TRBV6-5 CASSYGDRANTEAFF TGTGCCAGCAGTTACGGGGACAGGGCGAACACTGAAGCTTTCTTT
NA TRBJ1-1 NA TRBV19 CASTPGRAGNTEAFF TGTGCCAGTACCCCGGGCAGAGCGGGGAACACTGAAGCTTTCTTT
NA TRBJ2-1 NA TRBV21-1 CASSKERERGNEQFF TGTGCCAGCAGCAAAGAGCGGGAGAGGGGCAATGAGCAGTTCTTC
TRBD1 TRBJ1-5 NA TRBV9 CASSTGTGDQPQHF TGTGCCAGCAGCACCGGGACAGGCGATCAGCCCCAGCATTTT
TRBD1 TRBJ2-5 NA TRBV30 CAWGQVSGSEQYF TGTGCCTGGGGACAGGTCTCAGGGTCAGAGCAGTACTTC
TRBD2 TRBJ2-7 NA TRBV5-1 CASSILAGENEQYF TGCGCCAGCAGCATACTAGCGGGAGAGAACGAGCAGTACTTC
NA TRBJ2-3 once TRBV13 CASSSQEGSSTDTQYF TGTGCCAGCAGCTCCCAGGAGGGATCTAGCACAGATACGCAGTATTTT
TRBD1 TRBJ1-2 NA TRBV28 CASSSQGGRGTNYGYTF TGTGCCAGCAGTTCACAGGGGGGGAGGGGAACTAACTATGGCTACACCTTC
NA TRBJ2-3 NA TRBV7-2 CASSFAGSLNTQYF TGTGCCAGCAGCTTCGCCGGGAGCCTTAATACGCAGTATTTT
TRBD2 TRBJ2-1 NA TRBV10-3 CAISSELAGGGGQFF TGTGCCATCAGCAGCGAACTAGCGGGAGGAGGGGGGCAGTTCTTC
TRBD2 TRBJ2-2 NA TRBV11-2 CASSPRASGRSDTGELFF TGTGCCAGCAGCCCGAGAGCTAGCGGGAGATCGGACACCGGGGAGCTGTTTTTT
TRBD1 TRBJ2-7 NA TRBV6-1 CASSEGTGGSYEQYF TGTGCCAGCAGTGAAGGGACAGGGGGCTCCTACGAGCAGTACTTC
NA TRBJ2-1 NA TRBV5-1 CASTFPRGGSYNEQFF TGCGCCAGCACTTTTCCGAGAGGGGGCTCCTACAATGAGCAGTTCTTC
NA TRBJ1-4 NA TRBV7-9 CASSFAGRGNEKLFF TGTGCCAGCAGTTTTGCGGGCCGGGGTAATGAAAAACTGTTTTTT
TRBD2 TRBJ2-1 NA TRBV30 CAWGISGLAGVSYEQFF TGTGCCTGGGGAATATCGGGACTAGCGGGAGTTTCGTATGAGCAGTTCTTC
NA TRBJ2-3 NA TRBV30 CAWSEGGADTQYF TGTGCCTGGAGTGAGGGCGGGGCAGATACGCAGTATTTT
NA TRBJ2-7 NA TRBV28 CASSLRGLSYEQYF TGTGCCAGCAGTTTAAGAGGACTGTCCTACGAGCAGTACTTC
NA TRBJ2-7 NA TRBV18 CASSLPGSSYEQYF TGTGCCAGCTCACTTCCCGGGAGCTCCTACGAGCAGTACTTC
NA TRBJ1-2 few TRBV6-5 CASSYSGRANYGYTF TGTGCCAGCAGTTACTCAGGCAGGGCGAACTATGGCTACACCTTC
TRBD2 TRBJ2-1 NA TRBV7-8 CASSPRLAGGLLWEDEQFF TGTGCCAGCAGCCCGCGTCTAGCGGGAGGTCTCCTCTGGGAGGATGAGCAGTTCTTC
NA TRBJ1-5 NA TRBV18 CASSQGGGNQPQHF TGTGCCAGCTCACAGGGGGGGGGAAATCAGCCCCAGCATTTT
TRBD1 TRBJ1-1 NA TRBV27 CASSLGGGVNTEAFF TGTGCCAGCAGTTTAGGAGGGGGCGTGAACACTGAAGCTTTCTTT
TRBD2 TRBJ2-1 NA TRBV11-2 CASSLSSWTSGDNEQFF TGTGCCAGCAGCTTAAGCTCTTGGACTAGCGGCGACAATGAGCAGTTCTTC
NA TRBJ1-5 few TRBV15 CATSPNPRGLGNQPQHF TGTGCCACCAGCCCTAACCCAAGGGGTTTGGGCAATCAGCCCCAGCATTTT
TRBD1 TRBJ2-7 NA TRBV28 CASSPRTGGYSYEQYF TGTGCCAGCAGTCCGCGGACAGGGGGTTACTCCTACGAGCAGTACTTC